The next 10 T cell receptor beta chains were all read from a single sample in a study of CD8+CD57+ T cells in acquired aplastic anemia. Genomic DNA templated the TCR beta VDJ and CDR3 profiling. MiXCR, applied by TCRdb to the reads, yields one record per CDR3 protein. The sample carries around 170,000 distinct CDR3 sequences, around half recorded once. In patients chosen for sequencing, flow cytometry had shown CD8+CD57+ cell expansion. The material sequenced was sorted CD4+, CD8+, or CD8+CD57+ T cells (not recorded which) from PBMCs. The receptors stem from a human donor with aplastic anemia.

The chain carries TRBV20-1 and TRBJ2-7, with a tentative D call TRBD1 (5 bases). V was clipped by 6 bases and J by 3 bases, with 15 bases between them. CDR1 and CDR2 from the germline V gene are DFQATT and SNEGSKA (reference sequence). The CDR3 runs to 13 residues. The CDR3 DNA is TGCAGTGCCCAGACAGCAAACTACTACGAGCAGTACTTC. Translating it yields CSAQTANYYEQYF.

Only a few counts were recorded for this clonotype. A much more abundant neighbour one base away suggests this may be a read error. Written as DNA, the CDR3 is TGCGCCAGCAGCCAAGATCATTTCTCGAACACTGAAGCTTTCTTT. Protein product: CASSQDHFSNTEAFF. This chain links TRBV4-3 with TRBJ1-1; D not certain. Trimming removed 0 bases at V and 1 base at J, with 9 bases between. Germline V gene lookup returns CDR1 LGHNA and CDR2 YSLEER. The CDR3 contains 15 residues.

The V gene is TRBV15, the J gene TRBJ1-1; no reliable D call. Trimming removed 0 bases at V and 7 bases at J, with 9 bases between. Germline V gene lookup returns CDR1 LNHNV and CDR2 YYDKDF (reference sequence). The CDR3 spans 13 residues. CDR3 coding DNA: TGTGCCACCAGCAGAGATGCGTTGGGTGAAGCTTTCTTT. Translating gives CATSRDALGEAFF.

The chain is built from TRBV2 and TRBJ2-7; D not certain. CDR1 SNHLY and CDR2 FYNNEI come from the germline V gene. The ends were cut back, 4 bases at V and 3 bases at J, with 7 bases in the middle. This CDR3 comprises 12 residues. The CDR3 region is CASSVSVYEQYF. As DNA, the CDR3 is TGTGCCAGCAGTGTTTCGGTCTACGAGCAGTACTTC.

This clonotype was seen repeatedly, ten times or more. The V and J genes are TRBV6-5 and TRBJ1-5; no firm D call. Germline V lookup: CDR1 MNHEY, CDR2 SVGAGI. The length of the CDR3 is 13 residues. V was pared by 3 bases and J by 9 bases, with 12 bases between. CDR3 region: CASSYAGWGPQHF. The CDR3 DNA is TGTGCCAGCAGTTATGCCGGGTGGGGGCCCCAGCATTTT.

The chain has TRBV5-1 and TRBJ1-2; D call uncertain. The V gene's germline CDR1 is SGHRS and CDR2 YFSETQ. The CDR3 extends over 13 amino acids. Trimming shortened V by 0 bases and J by 10 bases, and 13 bases separated the two germline ends. In DNA, the CDR3 is TGCGCCAGCAGCTTGGGGTCGGGGAGAGACTACACCTTC. This codes for CASSLGSGRDYTF.

About this clonotype itself: Sequence at one end of the junction differs from germline and may be a read error. This chain uses TRBV11-2 with TRBJ1-4; TRBD1 matches at 7 bases. This CDR3 region has 14 residues. Germline CDR1 SGHAT, CDR2 FQNNGV. CDR3 amino acids: CASSATGFNGKLFF. CDR3 in DNA: TGTGCCAGCAGCGCGACAGGGTTTAATGGAAAACTGTTTTTT. The full variable domain, its missing parts supplied by reference TRBV11-2 and TRBJ1-4, is EAGVAQSPRYKIIEKRQSVAFWCNPISGHATLYWYQQILGQGPKLLIQFQNNGVVDDSQLPKDRFSAERLKGVDSTLKIQPAKLEDSAVYLCASSATGFNGKLFFGSGTQLSVL.

This clonotype turned up a few times. The junction departs from germline at one end; a sequencing error may be responsible. In DNA, the CDR3 is TGCGCCAGCGGCTTTAGCGGGAACTACGAGCAGTACTTC. This sequence encodes CASGFSGNYEQYF. This chain links TRBV5-1 with TRBJ2-7; 8 positions agree with TRBD2. Germline V gene data show CDR1 as SGHRS and CDR2 as YFSETQ. The CDR3 runs 13 residues.

The genes are TRBV2 and TRBJ2-7; 8 nucleotides align to TRBD1. J was trimmed by 4 bases and V by 4 bases; bases with no gene match: 6. This CDR3 contains 14 residues. The germline V gene has CDR1 SNHLY and CDR2 FYNNEI. The CDR3 DNA sequence: TGTGCCAGCAGTGCCCGGACAGGGTGGTACGAGCAGTACTTC. Its translation: CASSARTGWYEQYF.

The table lists this clonotype with many counts. This chain uses TRBV6-5 with TRBJ1-4, with 8 bases lining up with TRBD1. Germline V CDR1 and CDR2: MNHEY, SVGAGI. The CDR3 spans 17 residues. V was clipped by 2 bases and J by 5 bases; unmatched bases: 10. The CDR3 sequence is CASSYAGTGSRNEKLFF. As DNA, the CDR3 is TGTGCCAGCAGTTACGCGGGGACAGGATCCAGAAATGAAAAACTGTTTTTT.